The clone carrying this T cell receptor (beta chain) has a single count. The data were obtained in a study of blood T cell repertoires in COVID-19. In the original analysis: Reference gene primer amplification in the assay estimated nucleated cell counts. Clones were sequenced by immunoSEQ multiplex PCR, and TCRdb holds only the in-frame ones, with some missing. The V and J calls and clone size were taken over from that table, and D and trimming were inferred from the DNA. The table includes fewer than 300,000 clones, around 85% detected once. This CDR3 has 12 amino acids. Germline CDR1 and CDR2: SQVTM and ANQGSEA. Between the trimmed V and J ends, which lost 0 bases and 6 bases, there was a span of 7 bases.

The receptor was derived from a human donor with COVID-19, enrolled during active disease. The donor label of this sample is uncertain. The chain employs TRBV29-1 and TRBJ2-3; tentative D call: TRBD1 (6 bases). Sequenced input: peripheral blood. Here the CDR3 reads CSVEDQGDTQYF. In DNA, the CDR3 is TGCAGCGTTGAAGATCAGGGGGATACGCAGTATTTT.